One sample yielded the 25 T cell receptor beta chains listed below, sequenced in a study of blood T cell repertoires in COVID-19. Some clones are missing from TCRdb's copy, which holds only in-frame ones; the method was immunoSEQ multiplex PCR. The sample records some 55,000 clones, 65% to 80% being singletons. Sequencing used peripheral blood. The receptors shown here come from a man between 65 and 85 years old with active or convalescent COVID-19.

The chain links TRBV24-1 to TRBJ1-2; a possible D gene is TRBD1 (6 bases). The CDR3 runs 13 residues. V shed 2 bases and J shed 8 bases, with 11 bases lying between them. Germline V CDR1 and CDR2: KGHDR, SFDVKD. For the CDR3, the DNA is TGTGCCACCAGTGATTCCTACAGGGACGGCTACACCTTC. It encodes CATSDSYRDGYTF.

This chain joins TRBV18 and TRBJ1-1, with 7 bases matching TRBD1. The CDR3 spans 14 residues. CDR1 and CDR2 (germline): KGHSH, LQKENI. The trim removed 6 bases at V and 1 base at J, leaving 5 bases unmatched. The chain's CDR3 is CASSRTGPNTEAFF. CDR3 sequence (DNA): TGTGCCAGCTCCCGGACAGGTCCGAACACTGAAGCTTTCTTT.

This chain connects TRBV19 to TRBJ1-5; D is perhaps TRBD1 (5 bases). There are 15 residues in the CDR3. Germline assignment: CDR1 LNHDA and CDR2 SQIVND (reference sequence). V was clipped by 3 bases and J by 0 bases, with 9 bases between them. CDR3 sequence reads: CASSMGQVSNQPQHF. In DNA, the CDR3 is TGTGCCAGTAGTATGGGGCAGGTTAGCAATCAGCCCCAGCATTTT.

CDR3 nucleotides: TGTGCCAGCAGCTTGCCTGGGACTACCCAAGGGAAGACCCAGTACTTC. As protein: CASSLPGTTQGKTQYF. The J gene is TRBJ2-5, the V gene TRBV5-6, with 7 nucleotides matching TRBD2. Looked up from germline, CDR1 is SGHDT and CDR2 is YYEEEE. The CDR3 has 16 residues. V lost 1 base to trimming and J lost 6 bases; unmatched junction nucleotides: 12.

The chain joins TRBV29-1 to TRBJ1-1, with TRBD1 matching 7 bases. CDR1 is SQVTM and CDR2 is ANQGSEA in the germline V gene. With 6 bases clipped from V and 0 bases from J, the junction kept 1 base outside the gene matches. The CDR3 totals 12 residues. The CDR3 loop reads CSVTGLNTEAFF. The DNA of the CDR3 is TGCAGCGTGACAGGGTTGAACACTGAAGCTTTCTTT.

In this sample, this clone turned up a few times. V and J are TRBV11-2 and TRBJ1-3; 9 nucleotides line up with TRBD1. This CDR3 is built from 18 residues. The germline V gene has CDR1 SGHAT and CDR2 FQNNGV. V lost 2 bases and J lost 0; bases outside the gene matches: 8. The CDR3 is CASSLRDRAFSSGNTIYF. The CDR3 DNA sequence: TGTGCCAGCAGCTTACGGGACAGGGCGTTTAGCTCTGGAAACACCATATATTTT.

V and J are TRBV29-1 and TRBJ2-1; 9 positions agree with TRBD1. V was pared by 6 bases and J by 8 bases, with 5 bases of the junction left unmatched. The V gene's germline CDR1 is SQVTM and CDR2 ANQGSEA. The CDR3 runs 12 residues. Written as DNA, the CDR3 is TGCAGCGTAGGACAGGGGTACGATGAGCAGTTCTTC. Residues: CSVGQGYDEQFF.

The chain combines TRBV6-6 with TRBJ1-1; D gene unclear. The CDR3 totals 10 residues. The germline V gene encodes CDR1 MNHNY and CDR2 SVGAGI (reference sequence). The V gene lost 6 bases and the J gene lost 7 bases, with 6 bases spanning the gap. The CDR3: CASSGVEAFF. The DNA for the CDR3 is TGTGCCAGCAGCGGGGTTGAAGCTTTCTTT.

The chain combines TRBV2 with TRBJ2-7, with D perhaps matching TRBD2 (7 bases). Trimming pared 1 base from V and 4 bases from J, leaving 14 bases between. This CDR3 region has 15 residues. Germline CDR1 reads SNHLY; CDR2 reads FYNNEI. As DNA, the CDR3 is TGTGCCAGCAGTGAAGTATGGGGGGGCCGGTACGAGCAGTACTTC. Protein: CASSEVWGGRYEQYF.

This rearrangement joins TRBV7-6 to TRBJ1-3, with D possibly TRBD1 on 5 matching bases. The CDR3 spans 14 residues. Germline-derived CDR1 and CDR2 are SGHVS and FNYEAQ. Between the trimmed V and J ends, which lost 5 bases and 1 base, there was a span of 9 bases. CDR3: CASSLGTSGNTIYF. CDR3 DNA sequence: TGTGCCAGCAGCCTTGGGACTTCTGGAAACACCATATATTTT.

This clone occurred a few times. This sequence joins TRBV28 and TRBJ1-1, with D possibly matching TRBD1 (5 bases). V was shortened by 5 bases and J by 1 base, with 26 bases between the two germline ends. The CDR3 has 19 residues. Germline CDR1 MDHEN, CDR2 SYDVKM. CDR3 coding DNA: TGTGCCAGCAGTCGTCGCGATTTTTGGGGCACGGAGGGGAACACTGAAGCTTTCTTT. Amino acid sequence: CASSRRDFWGTEGNTEAFF.

The genes are TRBV4-2 and TRBJ2-7, with a possible D match to TRBD1 (5 bases). Germline loops: CDR1 LGHNA, CDR2 YNFKEQ. V lost 0 bases, J lost 4 bases, and 19 bases lay in between. This CDR3 comprises 17 residues. The CDR3 sequence: CASSQDLGWTFGYEQYF. The CDR3 nucleotides are TGTGCCAGCAGCCAAGATCTCGGGTGGACATTCGGATACGAGCAGTACTTC.

This rearrangement joins TRBV7-9 to TRBJ1-2; D gene uncertain. This CDR3 has 13 residues. V lost 5 bases and J 4 bases, leaving 11 bases between the germline ends. Germline loops: CDR1 SEHNR, CDR2 FQNEAQ (reference sequence). The CDR3 nucleotides read TGTGCCAGCAGCCTCATGTCGGGCTATGGCTACACCTTC. As protein: CASSLMSGYGYTF.

The rearrangement joins TRBV3-1 (or the pseudogene TRBV3-2) to TRBJ2-5; 9 nucleotides align to TRBD1. This CDR3 spans 13 amino acids. The trim removed 6 bases at V and 7 bases at J, leaving 6 bases unmatched. Germline lookup yields CDR1 LGHDT and CDR2 YNNKEL (reference sequence). CDR3 loop: CASRTGGVRTQYF. The CDR3 nucleotides are TGTGCCAGCAGGACAGGGGGAGTCAGGACCCAGTACTTC.

The genes are TRBV9 and TRBJ1-4; 7 nucleotides agree with TRBD1. The V segment lost 4 bases and the J segment 4 bases; nucleotides outside the gene matches: 7. Germline loops: CDR1 SGDLS, CDR2 YYNGEE. The CDR3 runs to 15 residues. The CDR3 sequence is CASSPRQGNNEKLFF. CDR3 sequence (DNA): TGTGCCAGCAGCCCCAGACAGGGCAATAATGAAAAACTGTTTTTT. Full variable domain (missing parts from reference TRBV9 and TRBJ1-4): DSGVTQTPKHLITATGQRVTLRCSPRSGDLSVYWYQQSLDQGLQFLIQYYNGEERAKGNILERFSAQQFPDLHSELNLSSLELGDSALYFCASSPRQGNNEKLFFGSGTQLSVL.

The chain is built from TRBV11-2 and TRBJ1-1; D is unclear. CDR3 length: 14 residues. The germline V gene has CDR1 SGHAT and CDR2 FQNNGV. V lost 2 bases, J lost 7 bases, and 14 bases lay in between. The CDR3 spells CASSLRRGSLEAFF. Written as DNA, the CDR3 is TGTGCCAGCAGCTTAAGACGGGGAAGCCTTGAAGCTTTCTTT.

The rearrangement links TRBV10-3 to TRBJ1-5; no firm D call. The germline V gene has CDR1 ENHRY and CDR2 SYGVKD. The CDR3 covers 14 residues. Between the trimmed V and J ends, which lost 0 bases and 6 bases, there was a span of 9 bases. CDR3 amino acids: CAISESQVGQPQHF. The CDR3 DNA is TGTGCCATCAGTGAGTCCCAGGTAGGTCAGCCCCAGCATTTT.

This clone was recorded only once. V and J are TRBV7-6 and TRBJ1-1; TRBD1 matches 7 bases. This CDR3 spans 17 amino acids. V trimming: 1 base; J trimming: 3 bases; junction bases outside the gene matches: 11. Per germline, CDR1 SGHVS and CDR2 FNYEAQ. CDR3 sequence (DNA): TGTGCCAGCAGCTTAGACAGGGGCAAGAAGGGAGACACTGAAGCTTTCTTT. It codes for CASSLDRGKKGDTEAFF. Using reference TRBV7-6 and TRBJ1-1 for the parts outside the CDR3, the full variable domain is GAGVSQSPRYKVTKRGQDVALRCDPISGHVSLYWYRQALGQGPEFLTYFNYEAQQDKSGLPNDRFSAERPEGSISTLTIQRTEQRDSAMYRCASSLDRGKKGDTEAFFGQGTRLTVV.

The V call is TRBV4-2, the J call TRBJ2-4, with 7 positions matching TRBD1. The V gene end was trimmed by 0 bases and the J gene end by 5 bases; junction bases not matched to a gene: 7. Germline CDR1 is LGHNA and CDR2 is YNFKEQ. This CDR3 comprises 16 residues. As DNA, the CDR3 is TGTGCCAGCAGCCAAGACTACAGGGGAAACGAAAACATTCAGTACTTC. Translated, it gives CASSQDYRGNENIQYF.

J is TRBJ2-1 and V is TRBV15; no reliable D call. Germline CDR1 is LNHNV and CDR2 is YYDKDF (reference sequence). V was trimmed by 0 bases and J by 6 bases, leaving 12 bases between them. The CDR3 has 15 amino acids. The chain's CDR3 is CATSRDPYNTNEQFF. The CDR3 DNA reads TGTGCCACCAGCAGAGATCCCTATAATACCAATGAGCAGTTCTTC.

The chain joins TRBV25-1 to TRBJ2-7; D not certain. Germline V gene sequence: CDR1 MGHDK, CDR2 SYGVNS. V was clipped by 2 bases and J by 2 bases, with 19 bases between them. The CDR3 has 17 residues. The CDR3 loop is CASSESTPWPGPYEQYF. The CDR3 coding sequence is TGTGCCAGCAGTGAAAGCACGCCCTGGCCAGGTCCCTACGAGCAGTACTTC.

The chain joins TRBV4-1 to TRBJ2-3; the D is unclear. The CDR3 is made up of 13 amino acids. From germline, CDR1 is MGHRA and CDR2 YSYEKL. Trimming pared 0 bases from V and 4 bases from J, leaving 5 bases between. CDR3 region: CASSQERADTQYF. CDR3 in DNA: TGCGCCAGCAGCCAAGAACGCGCAGATACGCAGTATTTT.

This clone is a singleton in its sample. V and J are TRBV28 and TRBJ1-1; 8 bases fit TRBD1. The V and J ends lost 3 bases and 6 bases, in that order; junction bases with no gene match: 9. This CDR3 is built from 15 residues. In germline, CDR1 is MDHEN, CDR2 SYDVKM. For the CDR3, the DNA is TGTGCCAGCAGTTTCCCCAGGGGGCGCCGGCCTGAAGCTTTCTTT. This gives the protein CASSFPRGRRPEAFF.

The V and J genes are TRBV7-8 and TRBJ1-2, with D possibly TRBD1 on 5 matching bases. The germline V gene has CDR1 SGHVS and CDR2 FQNEAQ. V dropped 1 base and J dropped 0 bases, with 9 bases sitting between them. The CDR3 contains 15 residues. CDR3 in amino acids: CASSLGQSANYGYTF. The CDR3 bases are TGTGCCAGCAGCTTAGGACAGTCAGCTAACTATGGCTACACCTTC.

The gene calls are TRBV11-2 and TRBJ2-2, with a weak D call TRBD2 (5 bases). The germline V gene has CDR1 SGHAT and CDR2 FQNNGV. CDR3 size: 13 residues. V was pared by 1 base and J by 8 bases, with 8 bases between. The CDR3 region is CASSLGERGELFF. The CDR3 coding sequence is TGTGCCAGCAGCTTAGGGGAGAGGGGGGAGCTGTTTTTT.